This is a list of T cell receptor beta chains from one sample in a study of PD-L1 blockade in urothelial cancer. Data came from immunoSEQ multiplex PCR; TCRdb stores just in-frame clones and leaves some out. The table includes 30,000 to 40,000 clones, approximately 92% detected once. The sequencing used PBMCs, collected around atezolizumab (anti-PD-L1) treatment. Receptors were obtained from a man between 65 and 85 years old with urothelial cancer. CDR3s include the opening cysteine and the closing phenylalanine or tryptophan. Fields, in order: D gene, clone size, J gene, V gene, CDR3 protein, CDR3 DNA. The D gene is left open where the match is weak. Clone size is not always given. Where it is, it says once, few, many or a class for expanded clones.

d_call: .
clone_size: .
j_call: TRBJ1-2
v_call: TRBV30
cdr3_aa: CAWSVSRSRGYTF
cdr3_nt: TGTGCCTGGAGTGTAAGCCGGTCTCGGGGCTACACCTTC

d_call: TRBD1
clone_size: .
j_call: TRBJ2-7
v_call: TRBV27
cdr3_aa: CASSSETWTGNYEQYF
cdr3_nt: TGTGCCAGCAGTTCCGAAACCTGGACAGGGAACTACGAGCAGTACTTC

d_call: .
clone_size: once
j_call: TRBJ1-2
v_call: TRBV4-1
cdr3_aa: CASSQDLGRGMLGYGYTF
cdr3_nt: TGCGCCAGCAGCCAAGATCTGGGCAGGGGAATGCTCGGGTATGGCTACACCTTC

d_call: TRBD1
clone_size: .
j_call: TRBJ2-7
v_call: TRBV14
cdr3_aa: CASSSGGRPYEQYF
cdr3_nt: TGTGCCAGCAGCTCAGGGGGACGGCCCTACGAGCAGTACTTC

d_call: .
clone_size: few
j_call: TRBJ2-2
v_call: TRBV4-2
cdr3_aa: CASSQPGLDTGELFF
cdr3_nt: TGTGCCAGCAGCCAACCGGGACTCGACACCGGGGAGCTGTTTTTT

d_call: .
clone_size: .
j_call: TRBJ1-1
v_call: TRBV11-2
cdr3_aa: CASSPTSVMNTEAFF
cdr3_nt: TGTGCCAGCAGCCCTACGTCGGTGATGAACACTGAAGCTTTCTTT

d_call: TRBD1
clone_size: .
j_call: TRBJ2-2
v_call: TRBV19
cdr3_aa: CASSTRDRFTGELFF
cdr3_nt: TGTGCCAGTAGTACCCGGGACAGATTCACCGGGGAGCTGTTTTTT

d_call: TRBD1
clone_size: .
j_call: TRBJ1-5
v_call: TRBV13
cdr3_aa: CASSLGQGARPQHF
cdr3_nt: TGTGCCAGCAGCCTGGGACAGGGGGCTAGGCCCCAGCATTTT

d_call: TRBD2
clone_size: .
j_call: TRBJ2-7
v_call: TRBV20-1
cdr3_aa: CSVTSGAQQYF
cdr3_nt: TGCAGTGTAACTAGCGGAGCGCAGCAGTACTTC

d_call: TRBD1
clone_size: .
j_call: TRBJ1-5
v_call: TRBV28
cdr3_aa: CASRSGGIGNQPQHF
cdr3_nt: TGTGCCAGCAGGTCAGGGGGGATTGGCAATCAGCCCCAGCATTTT

d_call: TRBD1
clone_size: .
j_call: TRBJ2-5
v_call: TRBV5-1
cdr3_aa: CASSPTETGDLETQYF
cdr3_nt: TGCGCCAGCAGCCCAACGGAAACAGGGGACCTGGAGACCCAGTACTTC

d_call: .
clone_size: .
j_call: TRBJ1-2
v_call: TRBV6-4
cdr3_aa: CASSDSRPRYRAPDYGYTF
cdr3_nt: TGTGCCAGCAGTGACTCGAGACCTAGATACAGGGCTCCTGACTATGGCTACACCTTC

d_call: .
clone_size: .
j_call: TRBJ1-2
v_call: TRBV11-2
cdr3_aa: CASSLMSGVQGYTF
cdr3_nt: TGTGCCAGCAGCTTAATGTCCGGGGTTCAAGGCTACACCTTC

d_call: .
clone_size: .
j_call: TRBJ1-5
v_call: TRBV10-3
cdr3_aa: CAISPRDSNQPQHF
cdr3_nt: TGTGCCATCAGTCCCAGGGATAGCAATCAGCCCCAGCATTTT

d_call: .
clone_size: .
j_call: TRBJ1-3
v_call: TRBV28
cdr3_aa: CASSITPVRGSSGNTIYF
cdr3_nt: TGTGCCAGCAGTATTACTCCCGTCAGGGGTTCCTCTGGAAACACCATATATTTT

d_call: TRBD1
clone_size: .
j_call: TRBJ1-3
v_call: TRBV28
cdr3_aa: CASSFAWTGGNTIYF
cdr3_nt: TGTGCCAGCAGTTTTGCGTGGACAGGAGGAAACACCATATATTTT

d_call: TRBD2
clone_size: .
j_call: TRBJ2-1
v_call: TRBV2
cdr3_aa: CASSQWGTSGINEQFF
cdr3_nt: TGTGCCAGCAGCCAGTGGGGGACTAGCGGGATCAATGAGCAGTTCTTC

d_call: TRBD1
clone_size: .
j_call: TRBJ2-7
v_call: TRBV6-5
cdr3_aa: CASSLKTGGSHEQYF
cdr3_nt: TGTGCCAGCAGCCTAAAGACAGGGGGAAGCCACGAGCAGTACTTC

d_call: .
clone_size: .
j_call: TRBJ1-5
v_call: TRBV27
cdr3_aa: CASSLSTGPNQPQHF
cdr3_nt: TGTGCCAGCAGTTTATCAACAGGGCCGAATCAGCCCCAGCATTTT

d_call: TRBD2
clone_size: .
j_call: TRBJ2-4
v_call: TRBV6-1
cdr3_aa: CASRGLAGDIQYF
cdr3_nt: TGTGCCAGCAGAGGACTAGCGGGCGACATTCAGTACTTC

d_call: .
clone_size: .
j_call: TRBJ2-7
v_call: TRBV7-3
cdr3_aa: CASSTGSSYEQYF
cdr3_nt: TGTGCCAGCAGCACGGGAAGCTCCTACGAGCAGTACTTC

d_call: .
clone_size: .
j_call: TRBJ1-1
v_call: TRBV18
cdr3_aa: CASSPSQGTNTEAFF
cdr3_nt: TGTGCCAGCTCACCCTCACAGGGAACGAACACTGAAGCTTTCTTT

d_call: TRBD2
clone_size: .
j_call: TRBJ2-1
v_call: TRBV6-5
cdr3_aa: CASSGTSGGEQFF
cdr3_nt: TGTGCCAGCAGCGGGACTAGCGGTGGTGAGCAGTTCTTC

d_call: TRBD1
clone_size: .
j_call: TRBJ1-1
v_call: TRBV5-6
cdr3_aa: CASSRTGRTEAFF
cdr3_nt: TGTGCCAGCAGCCGGACAGGGCGCACTGAAGCTTTCTTT

d_call: .
clone_size: .
j_call: TRBJ1-1
v_call: TRBV30
cdr3_aa: CAWAGQQVGEAFF
cdr3_nt: TGTGCCTGGGCCGGACAGCAGGTGGGGGAAGCTTTCTTT

d_call: .
clone_size: .
j_call: TRBJ1-5
v_call: TRBV5-6
cdr3_aa: CASSLDGARPQHF
cdr3_nt: TGTGCCAGCAGCTTGGATGGGGCCAGGCCCCAGCATTTT

d_call: TRBD1
clone_size: few
j_call: TRBJ2-5
v_call: TRBV25-1
cdr3_aa: CASSESTGHQETQYF
cdr3_nt: TGTGCCAGCAGTGAATCGACAGGGCATCAAGAGACCCAGTACTTC

d_call: .
clone_size: .
j_call: TRBJ1-2
v_call: TRBV28
cdr3_aa: CASRSGGENYGYTF
cdr3_nt: TGTGCCAGCAGGTCGGGGGGGGAGAACTATGGCTACACCTTC

d_call: TRBD1
clone_size: .
j_call: TRBJ1-5
v_call: TRBV29-1
cdr3_aa: CSVGRDSRQPQHF
cdr3_nt: TGCAGCGTCGGCCGGGACAGTCGCCAGCCCCAGCATTTT

d_call: .
clone_size: .
j_call: TRBJ2-3
v_call: TRBV11-2
cdr3_aa: CASSLGVSGASTDTQYF
cdr3_nt: TGTGCCAGCAGCTTAGGTGTTAGCGGAGCTAGCACAGATACGCAGTATTTT

d_call: TRBD2
clone_size: .
j_call: TRBJ2-7
v_call: TRBV14
cdr3_aa: CASSQLVTSGASSYEQYF
cdr3_nt: TGTGCCAGCAGCCAGCTCGTGACTAGCGGGGCTAGCAGCTACGAGCAGTACTTC

d_call: TRBD1
clone_size: once
j_call: TRBJ1-4
v_call: TRBV25-1
cdr3_aa: CASSGGSGGARELFF
cdr3_nt: TGTGCCAGCAGTGGAGGGTCAGGGGGCGCGAGGGAACTGTTTTTT

d_call: TRBD2
clone_size: .
j_call: TRBJ2-5
v_call: TRBV11-1
cdr3_aa: CASSTGEGTQYF
cdr3_nt: TGTGCCAGCAGCACCGGGGAGGGGACCCAGTACTTC

d_call: TRBD2
clone_size: .
j_call: TRBJ2-1
v_call: TRBV29-1
cdr3_aa: CSGKGTSGASYNEQFF
cdr3_nt: TGCAGCGGGAAGGGGACTAGCGGGGCCTCCTACAATGAGCAGTTCTTC

d_call: TRBD2
clone_size: .
j_call: TRBJ2-5
v_call: TRBV5-1
cdr3_aa: CASSPGLAGGAGTQYF
cdr3_nt: TGCGCCAGCAGCCCCGGACTAGCGGGAGGGGCAGGGACCCAGTACTTC

d_call: TRBD1
clone_size: once
j_call: TRBJ1-1
v_call: TRBV5-6
cdr3_aa: CASRPMDRESGAFF
cdr3_nt: TGTGCCAGCAGACCGATGGACAGGGAATCGGGTGCTTTCTTT

d_call: TRBD2
clone_size: .
j_call: TRBJ2-7
v_call: TRBV27
cdr3_aa: CASRSQWGSTSGSSYEQYF
cdr3_nt: TGTGCCAGCAGATCGCAATGGGGCAGCACTAGCGGGAGCTCCTACGAGCAGTACTTC

d_call: TRBD1
clone_size: few
j_call: TRBJ1-1
v_call: TRBV9
cdr3_aa: CASSVERVRGAGGLMNTEAFF
cdr3_nt: TGTGCCAGCAGCGTAGAACGGGTGAGGGGGGCAGGGGGGTTGATGAACACTGAAGCTTTCTTT

d_call: TRBD1
clone_size: .
j_call: TRBJ2-2
v_call: TRBV5-5
cdr3_aa: CASSLGVGTGGLSGELFF
cdr3_nt: TGTGCCAGCAGCTTGGGAGTCGGTACAGGGGGCTTGAGCGGGGAGCTGTTTTTT

d_call: TRBD1
clone_size: .
j_call: TRBJ2-3
v_call: TRBV6-1
cdr3_aa: CASSEIVGQLFSSTDTQYF
cdr3_nt: TGTGCCAGCAGTGAAATAGTGGGACAGCTTTTCTCTAGCACAGATACGCAGTATTTT

d_call: .
clone_size: .
j_call: TRBJ1-5
v_call: TRBV28
cdr3_aa: CASSLFSDSTTNQPQHF
cdr3_nt: TGTGCCAGCAGTTTATTCTCCGACAGTACGACCAATCAGCCCCAGCATTTT

d_call: .
clone_size: .
j_call: TRBJ1-5
v_call: TRBV30
cdr3_aa: CAWSQGGDQPQHF
cdr3_nt: TGTGCCTGGTCCCAGGGAGGCGATCAGCCCCAGCATTTT

d_call: TRBD1
clone_size: .
j_call: TRBJ1-1
v_call: TRBV19
cdr3_aa: CASSIDRTGTDTEAFF
cdr3_nt: TGTGCCAGTAGTATAGACCGGACAGGGACGGACACTGAAGCTTTCTTT

d_call: TRBD1
clone_size: .
j_call: TRBJ1-5
v_call: TRBV7-9
cdr3_aa: CASSEAQQGRNQPQHF
cdr3_nt: TGTGCCAGCAGCGAAGCCCAACAGGGGCGCAATCAGCCCCAGCATTTT

d_call: TRBD2
clone_size: .
j_call: TRBJ2-1
v_call: TRBV10-3
cdr3_aa: CAISDLAGVGNEQFF
cdr3_nt: TGTGCCATCAGTGATCTAGCGGGAGTAGGCAATGAGCAGTTCTTC

d_call: .
clone_size: .
j_call: TRBJ2-5
v_call: TRBV6-1
cdr3_aa: CAVSRDFSETQYF
cdr3_nt: TGTGCCGTATCCCGGGACTTTAGTGAGACCCAGTACTTC

d_call: TRBD2
clone_size: .
j_call: TRBJ2-2
v_call: TRBV27
cdr3_aa: CASSSGLAFTGELFF
cdr3_nt: TGTGCCAGCAGTTCAGGACTAGCCTTCACCGGGGAGCTGTTTTTT

d_call: .
clone_size: once
j_call: TRBJ1-5
v_call: TRBV7-3
cdr3_aa: CASSASGAGNQPQHF
cdr3_nt: TGTGCCAGCAGCGCCTCCGGGGCGGGGAATCAGCCCCAGCATTTT

d_call: .
clone_size: .
j_call: TRBJ1-4
v_call: TRBV28
cdr3_aa: CASSPSGVRKLFF
cdr3_nt: TGTGCCAGCAGTCCTTCGGGGGTCAGGAAACTGTTTTTT

d_call: TRBD2
clone_size: .
j_call: TRBJ2-3
v_call: TRBV7-9
cdr3_aa: CASSKSGGTDTQYF
cdr3_nt: TGTGCCAGCAGCAAGAGCGGGGGCACAGATACGCAGTATTTT

d_call: TRBD1
clone_size: .
j_call: TRBJ2-1
v_call: TRBV5-5
cdr3_aa: CASSDSGTGGVLYEQFF
cdr3_nt: TGTGCCAGCAGCGACTCTGGGACAGGGGGCGTCTTGTATGAGCAGTTCTTC

d_call: TRBD1
clone_size: .
j_call: TRBJ2-5
v_call: TRBV28
cdr3_aa: CASNPAGTGMFETQYF
cdr3_nt: TGTGCCAGCAACCCGGCCGGGACAGGGATGTTTGAGACCCAGTACTTC

d_call: TRBD2
clone_size: .
j_call: TRBJ2-7
v_call: TRBV4-1
cdr3_aa: CASSQDTSGRYEQYF
cdr3_nt: TGCGCCAGCAGCCAAGATACTAGCGGGAGGTACGAGCAGTACTTC